These T cell receptor beta chains were read from a single sample in a study of shared T cell receptors in the human thymus. Some clones are missing from TCRdb's copy, which holds only in-frame ones; the method was immunoSEQ multiplex PCR. In the table there are 720,000 or so clones, approximately 85% of which are singletons. The data also belong to a second study, concerning human thymus T cells.

The sample comprised thymocytes. The receptors stem from a girl under three years old with a congenital heart defect. Both conserved end residues are part of each CDR3.

CDR3aa: CASSQEEPGTQYF
v_gene: TRBV4-3

CDR3aa: CASSPSRGGPNEQFF
v_gene: TRBV7-7

CDR3aa: CASRPNRVWAYNEQFF
v_gene: TRBV7-2

CDR3aa: CASSYIAGGEVDTQYF
v_gene: TRBV27

CDR3aa: CASGLSQGLGPQHF
v_gene: TRBV12-5

CDR3aa: CASSPGQALYEQYF
v_gene: TRBV18

CDR3aa: CASSPRTSSGGPEGETQYF
v_gene: TRBV11-2

CDR3aa: CAWIMGGEQYF
v_gene: TRBV30

CDR3aa: CASSSYLRVLFNYGYTF
v_gene: TRBV5-6

CDR3aa: CATSRATGTSGGAISYNEQFF
v_gene: TRBV15

CDR3aa: CASSDLRPLRWGEAFF
v_gene: TRBV2

CDR3aa: CASSLGAGGVTEAFF
v_gene: TRBV5-1

CDR3aa: CASSDGGMNTEAFF
v_gene: TRBV6-4

CDR3aa: CASSSAGGGWDEQFF
v_gene: TRBV13

CDR3aa: CATSRGTSGGANEQFF
v_gene: TRBV15

CDR3aa: CSVPRGQGGTEAFF
v_gene: TRBV29-1

CDR3aa: CATSRRQGKTYEQYF
v_gene: TRBV15

CDR3aa: CASSTRTGHPEAFF
v_gene: TRBV19

CDR3aa: CASSVETHRHGYTF
v_gene: TRBV9

CDR3aa: CASGLELKGLARDEAFF
v_gene: TRBV12-5

CDR3aa: CASSLVGEWALLTNTEAFF
v_gene: TRBV5-6

CDR3aa: CARRLASYEQYF
v_gene: TRBV19

CDR3aa: CASSPRTGETYGYTF
v_gene: TRBV7-9

CDR3aa: CASRSGGLGSPLHF
v_gene: TRBV25-1

CDR3aa: CASSSTGAPQHF
v_gene: TRBV7-9

CDR3aa: CASSPGVDPKSGANVLTF
v_gene: TRBV7-2